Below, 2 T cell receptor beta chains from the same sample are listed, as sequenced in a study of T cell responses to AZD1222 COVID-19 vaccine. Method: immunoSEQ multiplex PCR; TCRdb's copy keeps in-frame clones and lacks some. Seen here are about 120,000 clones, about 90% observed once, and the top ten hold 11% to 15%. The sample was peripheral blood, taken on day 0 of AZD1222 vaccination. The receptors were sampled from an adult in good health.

The CDR3 reads CAISDYLDSEAFF. In DNA, the CDR3 is TGTGCCATCAGTGACTACTTGGACAGTGAAGCTTTCTTT. The chain combines TRBV10-3 with TRBJ1-1, with a tentative D call TRBD1 (6 bases). Trimming shortened V by 3 bases and J by 7 bases, and 12 bases separated the two germline ends. CDR3 size: 13 residues. Germline CDR1 ENHRY, CDR2 SYGVKD.

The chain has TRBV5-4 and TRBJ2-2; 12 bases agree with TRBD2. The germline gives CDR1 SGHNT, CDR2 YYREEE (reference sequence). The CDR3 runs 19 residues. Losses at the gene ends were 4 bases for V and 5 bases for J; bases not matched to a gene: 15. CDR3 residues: CASSTGIFGLAGRTGELFF. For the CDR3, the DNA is TGTGCCAGCAGCACGGGGATATTTGGACTAGCGGGACGAACCGGGGAGCTGTTTTTT. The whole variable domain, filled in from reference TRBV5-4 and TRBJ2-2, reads ETGVTQSPTHLIKTRGQQVTLRCSSQSGHNTVSWYQQALGQGPQFIFQYYREEENGRGNFPPRFSGLQFPNYSSELNVNALELDDSALYLCASSTGIFGLAGRTGELFFGEGSRLTVL.